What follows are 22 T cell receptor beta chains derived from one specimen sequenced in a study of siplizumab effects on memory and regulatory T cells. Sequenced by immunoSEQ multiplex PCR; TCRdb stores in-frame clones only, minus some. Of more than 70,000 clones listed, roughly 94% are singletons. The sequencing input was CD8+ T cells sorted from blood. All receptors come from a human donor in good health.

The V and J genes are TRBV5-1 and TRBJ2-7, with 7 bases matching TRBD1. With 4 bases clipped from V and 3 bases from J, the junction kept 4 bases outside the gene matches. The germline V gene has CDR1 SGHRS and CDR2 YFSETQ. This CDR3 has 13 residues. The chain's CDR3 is CASSVGDSYEQYF. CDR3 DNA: TGCGCCAGCAGCGTGGGGGACAGCTACGAGCAGTACTTC.

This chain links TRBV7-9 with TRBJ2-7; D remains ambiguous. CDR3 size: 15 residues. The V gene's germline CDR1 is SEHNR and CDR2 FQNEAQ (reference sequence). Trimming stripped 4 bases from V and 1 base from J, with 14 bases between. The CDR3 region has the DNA TGTGCCAGCAGCTCACCTACGTGGGGATCCTACGAGCAGTACTTC. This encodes CASSSPTWGSYEQYF.

The CDR3 reads CASSYNTPNEQFF. CDR3 DNA: TGTGCCAGCAGTTACAATACTCCAAATGAGCAGTTCTTC. The V and J genes are TRBV6-5 and TRBJ2-1; D is unclear. This CDR3 has 13 amino acids. V dropped 2 bases and J dropped 7 bases, with 9 bases sitting between them. Germline CDR1 MNHEY, CDR2 SVGAGI.

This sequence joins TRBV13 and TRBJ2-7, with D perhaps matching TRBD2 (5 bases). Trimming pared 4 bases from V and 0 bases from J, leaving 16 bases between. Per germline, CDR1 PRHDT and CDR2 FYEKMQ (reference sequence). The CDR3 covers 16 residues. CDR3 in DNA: TGTGCCAGCAGCTCCCATAGCGTTACGAGCTCCTACGAGCAGTACTTC. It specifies CASSSHSVTSSYEQYF.

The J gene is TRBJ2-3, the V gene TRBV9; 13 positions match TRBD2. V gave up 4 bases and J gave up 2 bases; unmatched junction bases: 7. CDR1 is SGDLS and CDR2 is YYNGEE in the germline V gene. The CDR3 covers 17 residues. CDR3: CASSPQGLAGITDTQYF. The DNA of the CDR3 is TGTGCCAGCAGCCCCCAGGGACTAGCGGGAATCACAGATACGCAGTATTTT.

CDR3 protein: CASSLSGGRARNEQYF. The CDR3 nucleotides are TGTGCCAGCAGTTTATCTGGCGGGAGGGCCCGAAACGAGCAGTACTTC. V is TRBV27 and J is TRBJ2-7; 9 bases fit TRBD2. The CDR3 consists of 16 residues. Germline lookup yields CDR1 MNHEY and CDR2 SMNVEV (reference sequence). The J segment lost 5 bases and the V segment lost 0 bases, leaving 8 bases of the junction unmatched.

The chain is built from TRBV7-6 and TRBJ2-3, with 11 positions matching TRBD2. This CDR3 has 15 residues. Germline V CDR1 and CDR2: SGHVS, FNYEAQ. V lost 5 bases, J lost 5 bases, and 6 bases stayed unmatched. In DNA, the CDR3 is TGTGCCAGCAGCCGACTAGCGGGAACAGGAGATACGCAGTATTTT. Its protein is CASSRLAGTGDTQYF.

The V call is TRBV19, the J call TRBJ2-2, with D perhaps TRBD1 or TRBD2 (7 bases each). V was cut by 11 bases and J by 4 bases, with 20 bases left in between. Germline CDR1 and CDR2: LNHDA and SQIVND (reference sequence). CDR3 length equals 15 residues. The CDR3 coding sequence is TGTGCCTCCGAATACGACAGGGAGGGCACCGGGGAGCTGTTTTTT. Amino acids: CASEYDREGTGELFF.

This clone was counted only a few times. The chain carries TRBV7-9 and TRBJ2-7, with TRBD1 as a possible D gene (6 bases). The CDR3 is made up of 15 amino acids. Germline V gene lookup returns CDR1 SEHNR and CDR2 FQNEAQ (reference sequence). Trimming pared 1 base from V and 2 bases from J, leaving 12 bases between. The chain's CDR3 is CASSLGSHRAYEQYF. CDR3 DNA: TGTGCCAGCAGCTTAGGATCACACAGGGCCTACGAGCAGTACTTC. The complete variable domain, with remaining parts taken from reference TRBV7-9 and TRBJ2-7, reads DTGVSQNPRHKITKRGQNVTFRCDPISEHNRLYWYRQTLGQGPEFLTYFQNEAQLEKSRLLSDRFSAERPKGSFSTLEIQRTEQGDSAMYLCASSLGSHRAYEQYFGPGTRLTVT.

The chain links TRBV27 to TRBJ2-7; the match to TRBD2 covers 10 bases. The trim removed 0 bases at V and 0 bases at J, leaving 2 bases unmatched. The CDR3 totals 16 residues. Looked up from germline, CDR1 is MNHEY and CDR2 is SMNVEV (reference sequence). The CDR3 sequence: CASSLSGLASSYEQYF. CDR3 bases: TGTGCCAGCAGTTTATCGGGACTAGCGAGCTCCTACGAGCAGTACTTC.

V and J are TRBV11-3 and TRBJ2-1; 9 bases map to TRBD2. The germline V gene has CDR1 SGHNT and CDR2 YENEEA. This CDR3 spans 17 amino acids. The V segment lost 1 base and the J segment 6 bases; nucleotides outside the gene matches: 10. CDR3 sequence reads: CASSLAPWREGRNEQFF. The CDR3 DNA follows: TGTGCCAGCAGCTTAGCCCCTTGGCGGGAGGGTCGCAATGAGCAGTTCTTC. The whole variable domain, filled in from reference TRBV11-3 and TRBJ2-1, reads EAGVVQSPRYKIIEKKQPVAFWCNPISGHNTLYWYLQNLGQGPELLIRYENEEAVDDSQLPKDRFSAERLKGVDSTLKIQPAELGDSAVYLCASSLAPWREGRNEQFFGPGTRLTVL.

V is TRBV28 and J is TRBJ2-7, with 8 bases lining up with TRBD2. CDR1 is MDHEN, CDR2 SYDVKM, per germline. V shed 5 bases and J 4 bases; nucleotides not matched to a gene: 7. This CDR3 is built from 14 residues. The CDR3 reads CASSPGLAAYEQYF. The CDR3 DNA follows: TGTGCCAGCAGTCCCGGACTAGCAGCATACGAGCAGTACTTC.

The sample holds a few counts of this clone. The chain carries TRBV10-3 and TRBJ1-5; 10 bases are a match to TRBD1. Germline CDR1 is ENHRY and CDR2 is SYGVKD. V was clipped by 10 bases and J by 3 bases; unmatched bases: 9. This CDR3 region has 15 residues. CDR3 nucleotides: TGTGCCAGCCGGTTGGGGACAGGGGTCAATCAGCCCCAGCATTTT. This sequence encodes CASRLGTGVNQPQHF.

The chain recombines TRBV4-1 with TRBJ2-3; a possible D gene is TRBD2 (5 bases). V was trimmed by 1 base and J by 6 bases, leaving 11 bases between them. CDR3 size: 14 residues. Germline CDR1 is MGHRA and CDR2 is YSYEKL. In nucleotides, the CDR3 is TGCGCCAGCAGCCAAGGACCGACGGGGGATACGCAGTATTTT. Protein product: CASSQGPTGDTQYF.

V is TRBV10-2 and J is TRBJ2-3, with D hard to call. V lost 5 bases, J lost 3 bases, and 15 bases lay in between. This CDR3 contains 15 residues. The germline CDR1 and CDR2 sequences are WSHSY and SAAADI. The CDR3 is CASSSLGLETDTQYF. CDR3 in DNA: TGCGCCAGCAGTAGCTTAGGGTTAGAAACAGATACGCAGTATTTT.

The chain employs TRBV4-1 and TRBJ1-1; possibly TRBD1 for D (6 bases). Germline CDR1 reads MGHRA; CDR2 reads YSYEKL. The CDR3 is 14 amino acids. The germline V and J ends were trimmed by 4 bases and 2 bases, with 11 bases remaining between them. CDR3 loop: CASSPGQLNTEAFF. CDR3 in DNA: TGCGCCAGCAGCCCCGGACAGTTAAACACTGAAGCTTTCTTT.

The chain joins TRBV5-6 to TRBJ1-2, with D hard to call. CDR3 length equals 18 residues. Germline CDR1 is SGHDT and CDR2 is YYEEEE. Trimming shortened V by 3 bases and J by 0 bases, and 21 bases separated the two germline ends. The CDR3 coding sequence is TGTGCCAGCAGCTCAGGCGGGATATTGGGGTTAGCTAACTATGGCTACACCTTC. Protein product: CASSSGGILGLANYGYTF. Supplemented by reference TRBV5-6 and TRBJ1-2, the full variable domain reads DAGVTQSPTHLIKTRGQQVTLRCSPKSGHDTVSWYQQALGQGPQFIFQYYEEEERQRGNFPDRFSGHQFPNYSSELNVNALLLGDSALYLCASSSGGILGLANYGYTFGSGTRLTVV.

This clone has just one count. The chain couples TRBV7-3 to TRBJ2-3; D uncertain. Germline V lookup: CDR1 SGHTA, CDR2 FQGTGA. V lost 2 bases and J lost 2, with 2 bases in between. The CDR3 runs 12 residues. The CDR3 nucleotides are TGTGCCAGCAGCTTATCCACAGATACGCAGTATTTT. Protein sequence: CASSLSTDTQYF.

The CDR3 DNA reads TGTGCCAGCAGTTATTTTCTTGGGCGAAATGAAAAACTGTTTTTT. This codes for CASSYFLGRNEKLFF. This chain links TRBV6-5 with TRBJ1-4, with no clear D. From germline, CDR1 is MNHEY and CDR2 SVGAGI. The CDR3 has 15 amino acids. V lost 3 bases, J lost 5 bases, and 13 bases lay in between.

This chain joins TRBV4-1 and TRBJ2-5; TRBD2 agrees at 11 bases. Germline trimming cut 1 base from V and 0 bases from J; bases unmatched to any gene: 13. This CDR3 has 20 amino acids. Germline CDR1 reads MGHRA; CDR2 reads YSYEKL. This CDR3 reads CASSQGGAGTSGSHQETQYF. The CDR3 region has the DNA TGCGCCAGCAGCCAAGGGGGGGCAGGCACTAGCGGGAGTCACCAAGAGACCCAGTACTTC.

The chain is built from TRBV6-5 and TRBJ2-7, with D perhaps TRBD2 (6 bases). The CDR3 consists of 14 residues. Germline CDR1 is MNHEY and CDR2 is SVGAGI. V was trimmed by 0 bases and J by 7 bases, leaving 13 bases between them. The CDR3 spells CASSYSLLAREQYF. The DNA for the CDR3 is TGTGCCAGCAGTTACTCGCTACTAGCTCGGGAGCAGTACTTC.

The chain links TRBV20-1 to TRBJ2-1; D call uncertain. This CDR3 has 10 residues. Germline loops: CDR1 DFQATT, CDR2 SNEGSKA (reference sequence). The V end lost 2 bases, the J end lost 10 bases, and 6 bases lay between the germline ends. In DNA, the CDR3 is TGCAGTGCTAGACCGGTAGAGCAGTTCTTC. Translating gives CSARPVEQFF.